This T cell receptor beta chain was sequenced for a study of synovial regulatory T cells in juvenile arthritis. Across the whole study: Roughly six patients were on methotrexate and a few were untreated.

Turning to this clone: Its antigen is currently unknown.

Germline V gives CDR1 SEHNR, CDR2 FQNEAQ (reference sequence). The CDR3 length is 15 residues. Only the protein is available. Study-wide findings and caveats: Synovial Teff and blood CPL repertoires partially overlapped with iaTreg TCR repertoires, which were largely patient-private. Synovial Treg CDR3 sequences overlapped more with iaTregs than other circulating Tregs.

TCRdb's table, derived via immunoSEQ multiplex PCR, lists solely in-frame clones and lacks some. This repertoire includes some 10,000 clones. This clonotype was sampled from a donor aged 2-35 years with juvenile idiopathic arthritis. Sequenced material: Treg cells from blood. Subset: remaining (HLA-DR-negative) circulating blood Treg cells. The gene calls are TRBV7-9 and TRBJ2-2; TCRdb's D call of TRBD2 is untestable without DNA. The chain's CDR3 is CASSLASGSPGELFF.